This paragraph reports one T cell receptor beta chain. Its specificity is not known. This entry belongs to a study of cytomegalovirus exposure and HLA in healthy donors. Primers for the PCR totalled 60 Vbeta and 13 Jbeta. Data came from immunoSEQ multiplex PCR; TCRdb stores just in-frame clones and leaves some out. Of roughly 120,000 clones in the sample, roughly three fifths were seen once. Per the germline V gene, CDR1 is MDHEN and CDR2 is SYDVKM. The length of the CDR3 is 14 residues. After removal of 11 bases from V and 4 bases from J, the junction contained 13 bases not matched to a gene. Study-level results: Investigators reported 164 TCR beta chains as tied to cytomegalovirus. When analyzed later, a missense DCLRE1C variant was found to be linked to TCR beta V- and J-gene trimming. Equally common other TCR beta chains were less clonally expanded than HLA-associated ones, a later analysis found. Reports indicated that the classifier achieved high specificity and sensitivity in diagnosing cytomegalovirus status.

The sequenced sample was PBMCs. This TCR derives from a man between 40 and 49 years old in good health and CMV-seropositive. The rearrangement links TRBV28 to TRBJ2-7; the match to TRBD1 covers 8 bases. CDR3 nucleotide sequence: TGTGCCGCCCAGCCGCAGACAGGGGTGTACGAGCAGTACTTC. Translation gives CAAQPQTGVYEQYF. Full variable domain (rest looked up from reference TRBV28 and TRBJ2-7): DVKVTQSSRYLVKRTGEKVFLECVQDMDHENMFWYRQDPGLGLRLIYFSYDVKMKEKGDIPEGYSVSREKKERFSLILESASTNQTSMYLCAAQPQTGVYEQYFGPGTRLTVT.